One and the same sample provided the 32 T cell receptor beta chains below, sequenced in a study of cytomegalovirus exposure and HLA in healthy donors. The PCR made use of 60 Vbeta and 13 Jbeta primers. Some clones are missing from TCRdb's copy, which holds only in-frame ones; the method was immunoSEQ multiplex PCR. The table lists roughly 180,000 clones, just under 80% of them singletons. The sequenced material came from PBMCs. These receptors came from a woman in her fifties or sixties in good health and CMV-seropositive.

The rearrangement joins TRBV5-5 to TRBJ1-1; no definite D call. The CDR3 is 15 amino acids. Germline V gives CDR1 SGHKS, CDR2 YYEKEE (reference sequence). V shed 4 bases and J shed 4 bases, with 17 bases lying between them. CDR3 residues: CASSMYDVRGTEAFF. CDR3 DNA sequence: TGTGCCAGCAGCATGTATGATGTTCGCGGCACTGAAGCTTTCTTT. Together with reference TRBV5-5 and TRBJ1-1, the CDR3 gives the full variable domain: DAGVTQSPTHLIKTRGQQVTLRCSPISGHKSVSWYQQVLGQGPQFIFQYYEKEERGRGNFPDRFSARQFPNYSSELNVNALLLGDSALYLCASSMYDVRGTEAFFGQGTRLTVV.

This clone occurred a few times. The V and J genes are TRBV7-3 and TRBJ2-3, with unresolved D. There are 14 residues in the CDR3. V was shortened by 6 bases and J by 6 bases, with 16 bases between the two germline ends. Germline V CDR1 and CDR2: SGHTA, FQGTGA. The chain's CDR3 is CASSPRLEPDTQYF. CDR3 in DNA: TGTGCCAGCAGTCCAAGACTGGAGCCGGATACGCAGTATTTT.

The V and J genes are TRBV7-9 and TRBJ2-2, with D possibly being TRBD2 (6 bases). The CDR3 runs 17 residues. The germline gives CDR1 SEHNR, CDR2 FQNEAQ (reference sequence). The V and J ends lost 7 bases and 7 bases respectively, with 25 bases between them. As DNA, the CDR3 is TGTGCCAGCACCTTCCCTTTAGGCGGGGCGTTGGACGGGGAGCTGTTTTTT. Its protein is CASTFPLGGALDGELFF. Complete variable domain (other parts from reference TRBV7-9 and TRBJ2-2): DTGVSQNPRHKITKRGQNVTFRCDPISEHNRLYWYRQTLGQGPEFLTYFQNEAQLEKSRLLSDRFSAERPKGSFSTLEIQRTEQGDSAMYLCASTFPLGGALDGELFFGEGSRLTVL.

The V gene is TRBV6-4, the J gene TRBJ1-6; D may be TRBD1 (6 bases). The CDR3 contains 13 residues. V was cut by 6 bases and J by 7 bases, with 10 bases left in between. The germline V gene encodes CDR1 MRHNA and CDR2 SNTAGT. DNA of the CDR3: TGTGCCAGCAGCCCCGACAGGAATTCACCCCTCCACTTT. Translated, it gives CASSPDRNSPLHF.

In DNA, the CDR3 is TGCGCCAGCAGCTTGGGGGGACAGGGGAGAAAGACCCAGTACTTC. The encoded protein is CASSLGGQGRKTQYF. The genes are TRBV5-1 and TRBJ2-5; TRBD1 agrees at 10 bases. With V trimmed by 0 bases and J by 6 bases, 5 bases remained unmatched. Looked up from germline, CDR1 is SGHRS and CDR2 is YFSETQ. This CDR3 region has 15 residues.

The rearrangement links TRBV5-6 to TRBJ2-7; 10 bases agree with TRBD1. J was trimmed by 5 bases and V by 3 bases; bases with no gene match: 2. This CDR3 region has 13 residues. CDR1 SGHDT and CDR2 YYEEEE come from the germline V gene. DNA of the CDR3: TGTGCCAGCAGCTGGGACAGGGGCAACGAGCAGTACTTC. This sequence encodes CASSWDRGNEQYF.

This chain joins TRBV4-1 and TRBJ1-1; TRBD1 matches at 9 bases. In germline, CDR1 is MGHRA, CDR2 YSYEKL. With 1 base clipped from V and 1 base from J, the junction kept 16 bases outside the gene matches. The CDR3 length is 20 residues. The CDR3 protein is CASSQVPGQGPLSGNTEAFF. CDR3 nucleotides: TGCGCCAGCAGCCAAGTTCCGGGACAGGGTCCATTATCTGGGAACACTGAAGCTTTCTTT.

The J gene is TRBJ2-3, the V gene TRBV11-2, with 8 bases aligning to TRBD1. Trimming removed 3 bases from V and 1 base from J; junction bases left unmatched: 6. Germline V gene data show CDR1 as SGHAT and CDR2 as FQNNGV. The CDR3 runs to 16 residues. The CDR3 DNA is TGTGCCAGCAGCTTCAGGGGGCGAATTGGCACAGATACGCAGTATTTT. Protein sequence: CASSFRGRIGTDTQYF.

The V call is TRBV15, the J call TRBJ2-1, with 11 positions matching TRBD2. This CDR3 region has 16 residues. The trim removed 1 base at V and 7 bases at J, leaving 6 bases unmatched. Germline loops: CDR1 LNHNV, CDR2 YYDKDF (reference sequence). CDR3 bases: TGTGCCACCAGCAGAGCGCTAGCGGGGGGAAGGAATGAGCAGTTCTTC. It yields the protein CATSRALAGGRNEQFF.

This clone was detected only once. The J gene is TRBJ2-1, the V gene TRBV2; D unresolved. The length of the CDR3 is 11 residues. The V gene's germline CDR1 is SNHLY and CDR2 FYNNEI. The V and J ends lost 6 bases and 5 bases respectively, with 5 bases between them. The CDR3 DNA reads TGTGCCAGCAGCCTTGACAATGAGCAGTTCTTC. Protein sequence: CASSLDNEQFF.

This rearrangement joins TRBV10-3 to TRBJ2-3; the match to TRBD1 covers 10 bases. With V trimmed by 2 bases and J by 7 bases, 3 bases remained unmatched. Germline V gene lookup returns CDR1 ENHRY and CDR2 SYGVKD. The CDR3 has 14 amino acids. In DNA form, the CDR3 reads TGTGCCATCAGTGAGGGACAGGGGGTATATACGCAGTATTTT. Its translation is CAISEGQGVYTQYF.

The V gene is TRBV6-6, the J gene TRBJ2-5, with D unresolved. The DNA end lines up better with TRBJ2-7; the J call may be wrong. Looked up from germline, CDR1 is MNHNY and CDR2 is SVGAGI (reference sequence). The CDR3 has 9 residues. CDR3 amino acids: CASGDEQYF. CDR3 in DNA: TGTGCCAGCGGAGACGAGCAGTACTTC.

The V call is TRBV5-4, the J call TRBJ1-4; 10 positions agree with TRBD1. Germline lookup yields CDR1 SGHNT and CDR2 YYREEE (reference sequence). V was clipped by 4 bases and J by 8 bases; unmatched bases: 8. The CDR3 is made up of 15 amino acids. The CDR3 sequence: CASSPGQGGVEKLFF. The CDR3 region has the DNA TGTGCCAGCAGCCCCGGACAGGGGGGAGTCGAAAAACTGTTTTTT. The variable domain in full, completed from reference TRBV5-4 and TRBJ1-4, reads ETGVTQSPTHLIKTRGQQVTLRCSSQSGHNTVSWYQQALGQGPQFIFQYYREEENGRGNFPPRFSGLQFPNYSSELNVNALELDDSALYLCASSPGQGGVEKLFFGSGTQLSVL.

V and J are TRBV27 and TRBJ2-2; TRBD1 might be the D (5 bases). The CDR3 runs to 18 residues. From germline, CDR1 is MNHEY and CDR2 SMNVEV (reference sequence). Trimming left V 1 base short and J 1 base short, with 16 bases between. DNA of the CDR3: TGTGCCAGCAGTTTATACGATATAGGGGCCCTGAACACCGGGGAGCTGTTTTTT. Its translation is CASSLYDIGALNTGELFF.

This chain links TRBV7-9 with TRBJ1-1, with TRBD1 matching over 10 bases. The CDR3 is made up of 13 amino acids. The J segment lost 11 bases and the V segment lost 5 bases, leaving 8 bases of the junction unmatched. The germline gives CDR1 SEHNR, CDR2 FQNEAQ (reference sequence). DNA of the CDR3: TGTGCCAGCAGCGGAAGACAGGGGGCGGTGGCTTTCTTT. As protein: CASSGRQGAVAFF.

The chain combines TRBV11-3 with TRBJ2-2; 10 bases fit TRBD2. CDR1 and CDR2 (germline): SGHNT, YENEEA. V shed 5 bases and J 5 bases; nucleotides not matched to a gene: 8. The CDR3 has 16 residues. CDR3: CASSHRLAGVTGELFF. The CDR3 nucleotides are TGTGCCAGCAGCCATCGCCTAGCGGGGGTTACCGGGGAGCTGTTTTTT.

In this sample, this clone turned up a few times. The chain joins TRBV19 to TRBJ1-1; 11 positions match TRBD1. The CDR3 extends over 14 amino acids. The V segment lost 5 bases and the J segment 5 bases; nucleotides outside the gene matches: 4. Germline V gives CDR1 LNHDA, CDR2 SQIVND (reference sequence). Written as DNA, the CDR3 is TGTGCCAGTAGTTGGACAGGGGGCAGGACTGAAGCTTTCTTT. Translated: CASSWTGGRTEAFF.

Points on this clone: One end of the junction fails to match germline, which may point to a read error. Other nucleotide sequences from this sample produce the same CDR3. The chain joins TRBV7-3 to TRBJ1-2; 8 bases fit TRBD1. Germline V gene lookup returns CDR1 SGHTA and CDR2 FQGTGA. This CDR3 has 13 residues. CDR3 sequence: CASSPSGGAVHTF. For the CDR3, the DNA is TGTGCCAGCAGCCCGTCAGGGGGCGCGGTCCACACCTTT.

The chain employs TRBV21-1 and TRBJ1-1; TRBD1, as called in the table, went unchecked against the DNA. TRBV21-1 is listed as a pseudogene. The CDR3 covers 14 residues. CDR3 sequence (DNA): TGTGCAATAATGATAGGGGACAGTCGCACTGAAGCTTTCTTT. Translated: CAIMIGDSRTEAFF.

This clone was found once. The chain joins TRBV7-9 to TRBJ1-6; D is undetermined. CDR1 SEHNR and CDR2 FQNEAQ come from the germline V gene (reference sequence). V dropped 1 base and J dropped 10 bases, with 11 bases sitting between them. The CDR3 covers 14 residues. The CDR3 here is CASSLDPTRSPLHF. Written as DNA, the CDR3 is TGTGCCAGCAGCTTAGACCCGACCAGGTCACCCCTCCACTTT.

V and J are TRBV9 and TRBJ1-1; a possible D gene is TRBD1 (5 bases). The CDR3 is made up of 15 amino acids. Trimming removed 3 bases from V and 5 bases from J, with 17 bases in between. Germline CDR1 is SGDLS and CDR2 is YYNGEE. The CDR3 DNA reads TGTGCCAGCAGCGCGGGTTCTCTTGGGGCTACTGAAGCTTTCTTT. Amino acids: CASSAGSLGATEAFF.

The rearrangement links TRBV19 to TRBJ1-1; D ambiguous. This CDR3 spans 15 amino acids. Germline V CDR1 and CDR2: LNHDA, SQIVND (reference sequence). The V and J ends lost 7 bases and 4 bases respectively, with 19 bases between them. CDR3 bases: TGTGCCAGTACCCCCCCGGGAAGGGCGGGCACTGAAGCTTTCTTT. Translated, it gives CASTPPGRAGTEAFF.

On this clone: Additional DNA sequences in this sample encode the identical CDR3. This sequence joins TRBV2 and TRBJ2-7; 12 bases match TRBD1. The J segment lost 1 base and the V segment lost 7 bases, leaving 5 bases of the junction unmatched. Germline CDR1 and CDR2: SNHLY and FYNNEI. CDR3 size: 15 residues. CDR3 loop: CASKSGQGASYEQYF. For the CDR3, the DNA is TGTGCCAGCAAGTCGGGACAGGGGGCTTCCTACGAGCAGTACTTC. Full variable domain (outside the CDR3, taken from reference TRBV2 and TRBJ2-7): EPEVTQTPSHQVTQMGQEVILRCVPISNHLYFYWYRQILGQKVEFLVSFYNNEISEKSEIFDDQFSVERPDGSNFTLKIRSTKLEDSAMYFCASKSGQGASYEQYFGPGTRLTVT.

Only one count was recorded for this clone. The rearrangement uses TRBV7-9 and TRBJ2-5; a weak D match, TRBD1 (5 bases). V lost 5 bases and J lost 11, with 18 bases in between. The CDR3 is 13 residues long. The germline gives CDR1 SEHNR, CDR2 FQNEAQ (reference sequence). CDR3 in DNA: TGTGCCAGCAGCGACAGTGTCTGGAGTGAGCAGTACTTC. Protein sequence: CASSDSVWSEQYF.

CDR3 DNA sequence: TGTGCCAGCAGTCCAAGGGGCGAGACCCAGTACTTC. Protein sequence: CASSPRGETQYF. This sequence joins TRBV6-1 and TRBJ2-5; perhaps TRBD1 as D (5 bases). The CDR3 runs to 12 residues. V lost 5 bases, J lost 5 bases, and 9 bases lay in between. The germline V gene has CDR1 MNHNS and CDR2 SASEGT.

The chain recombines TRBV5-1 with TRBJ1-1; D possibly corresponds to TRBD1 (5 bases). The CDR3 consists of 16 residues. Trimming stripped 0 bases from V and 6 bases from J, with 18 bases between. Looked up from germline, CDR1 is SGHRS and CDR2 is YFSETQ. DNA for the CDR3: TGCGCCAGCAGCTTGGGGGGCCCCCCCGAGGTAGCTGAAGCTTTCTTT. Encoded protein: CASSLGGPPEVAEAFF.

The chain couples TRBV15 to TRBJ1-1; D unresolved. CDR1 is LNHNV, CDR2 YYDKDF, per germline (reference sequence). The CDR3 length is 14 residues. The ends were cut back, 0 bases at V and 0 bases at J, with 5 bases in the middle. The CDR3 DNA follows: TGTGCCACCAGCAGAGACTCAGTGAACACTGAAGCTTTCTTT. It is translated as CATSRDSVNTEAFF.

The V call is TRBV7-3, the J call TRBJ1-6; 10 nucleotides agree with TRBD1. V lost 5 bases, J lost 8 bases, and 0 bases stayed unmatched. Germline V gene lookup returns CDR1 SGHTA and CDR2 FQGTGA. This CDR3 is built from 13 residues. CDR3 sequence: CASSGTGDSPLHF. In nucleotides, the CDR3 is TGTGCCAGCAGCGGGACAGGGGATTCACCCCTCCACTTT. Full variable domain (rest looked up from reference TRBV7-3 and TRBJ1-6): GAGVSQTPSNKVTEKGKYVELRCDPISGHTALYWYRQSLGQGPEFLIYFQGTGAADDSGLPNDRFFAVRPEGSVSTLKIQRTERGDSAVYLCASSGTGDSPLHFGNGTRLTVT.

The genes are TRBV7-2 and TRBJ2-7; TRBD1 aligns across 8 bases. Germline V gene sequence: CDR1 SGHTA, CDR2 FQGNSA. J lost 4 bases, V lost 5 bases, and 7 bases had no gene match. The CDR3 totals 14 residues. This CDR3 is CASSRTTGEYEQYF. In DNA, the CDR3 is TGTGCCAGCAGCCGGACGACAGGGGAGTACGAGCAGTACTTC.

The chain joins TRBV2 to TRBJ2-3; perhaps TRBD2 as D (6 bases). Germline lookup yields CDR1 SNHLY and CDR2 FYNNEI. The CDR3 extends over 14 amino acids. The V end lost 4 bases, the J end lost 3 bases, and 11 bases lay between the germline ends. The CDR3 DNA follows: TGTGCCAGCAGTGTAGGTCGGGGGACAGATACGCAGTATTTT. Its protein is CASSVGRGTDTQYF.

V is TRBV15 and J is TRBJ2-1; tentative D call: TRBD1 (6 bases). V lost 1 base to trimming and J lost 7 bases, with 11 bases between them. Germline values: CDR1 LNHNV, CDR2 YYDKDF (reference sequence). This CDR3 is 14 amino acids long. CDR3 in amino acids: CATSRAYRENEQFF. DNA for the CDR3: TGTGCCACCAGCAGAGCCTACAGGGAGAATGAGCAGTTCTTC. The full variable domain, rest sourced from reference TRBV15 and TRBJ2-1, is DAMVIQNPRYQVTQFGKPVTLSCSQTLNHNVMYWYQQKSSQAPKLLFHYYDKDFNNEADTPDNFQSRRPNTSFCFLDIRSPGLGDTAMYLCATSRAYRENEQFFGPGTRLTVL.

The CDR3: CASSLTTGENYGYTF. The CDR3 bases are TGTGCCAGCAGCTTAACTACAGGGGAAAACTATGGCTACACCTTC. The chain recombines TRBV6-6 with TRBJ1-2, with 7 bases aligning to TRBD1. The CDR3 covers 15 residues. V gave up 6 bases and J gave up 2 bases; unmatched junction bases: 9. CDR1 is MNHNY, CDR2 SVGAGI, per germline (reference sequence).